Presented here are 15 T cell receptor beta chains from one specimen sequenced in a study of identical twins. TCRdb reprocessed the 5' RACE reads via MiXCR and lists one record per CDR3 protein. This sample carries just under 550,000 distinct CDR3 sequences, 13% to 15% of them seen once, and the ten largest clones take 0.44%. The sample also formed part of further work on yellow fever vaccine responses in identical twins.

Material: CD4+ T cells sorted from blood. All receptors derive from a woman under 30 in good health.

This clonotype was recorded at least ten times. V and J are TRBV12-3 or TRBV12-4 and TRBJ2-7; TRBD2 might be the D (6 bases). The V end lost 4 bases, the J end lost 4 bases, and 20 bases lay between the germline ends. The CDR3 totals 16 residues. The CDR3 sequence: CASSSHGRGRRYEQYF. CDR3 nucleotides: TGTGCCAGCAGTTCCCACGGGAGAGGGCGGAGGTACGAGCAGTACTTC.

This clonotype was detected many times. This rearrangement joins TRBV3-1 to TRBJ2-1, with a weak D call TRBD2 (5 bases). V was trimmed by 3 bases and J by 3 bases, leaving 15 bases between them. The germline CDR1 and CDR2 sequences are LGHDT and YNNKEL (reference sequence). The CDR3 has 16 amino acids. CDR3 residues: CASSHRWTGSYNEQFF. The CDR3 region has the DNA TGTGCCAGCAGCCACCGTTGGACTGGTAGCTACAATGAGCAGTTCTTC.

This clonotype was counted a few times. The V call is TRBV5-1, the J call TRBJ1-4; a possible D gene is TRBD1 (6 bases). The V gene's germline CDR1 is SGHRS and CDR2 YFSETQ. The CDR3 contains 16 residues. Trimming stripped 3 bases from V and 3 bases from J, with 15 bases between. CDR3 amino acids: CASSSLGGLANEKLFF. CDR3 in DNA: TGCGCCAGCAGCTCCCTCGGGGGGCTGGCTAATGAAAAACTGTTTTTT.

This clonotype was seen only a few times. The V call is TRBV20-1, the J call TRBJ1-2; TRBD1 is a possible D gene (5 bases). Germline CDR1 reads DFQATT; CDR2 reads SNEGSKA (reference sequence). The CDR3 consists of 15 residues. V lost 3 bases and J lost 4, with 18 bases in between. CDR3: CSARFSGKRIYGYTF. The CDR3 DNA reads TGCAGTGCTAGGTTTTCAGGGAAAAGAATCTATGGCTACACCTTC.

This clonotype was counted only a few times. J is TRBJ2-1 and V is TRBV7-2; possible D gene TRBD1, 5 bases. CDR1 and CDR2 (germline): SGHTA, FQGNSA. V dropped 0 bases and J dropped 6 bases, with 12 bases sitting between them. This CDR3 has 15 residues. CDR3 nucleotide sequence: TGTGCCAGCAGCTTAGCGCCTTGGCAGGGCAATGAGCAGTTCTTC. Its translation: CASSLAPWQGNEQFF.

This clonotype occurred many times. This chain uses TRBV12-3 or TRBV12-4 with TRBJ2-5; D tentatively fits TRBD1 or TRBD2 (5 bases each). Trimming pared 1 base from V and 4 bases from J, leaving 7 bases between. This CDR3 has 13 amino acids. The CDR3, as DNA: TGTGCCAGCAGTTTAGGGGGACCAGAGACCCAGTACTTC. This translates into CASSLGGPETQYF.

This clonotype turned up a few times. J is TRBJ2-2 and V is TRBV5-1; 9 bases match TRBD1. The CDR3 has 16 residues. V shed 3 bases, J shed 6 bases, and the junction held 9 bases outside the gene matches. In germline, CDR1 is SGHRS, CDR2 YFSETQ. The CDR3 loop reads CASSSGQGTGSGELFF. In DNA, the CDR3 is TGCGCCAGCAGCTCAGGACAGGGGACGGGGTCCGGGGAGCTGTTTTTT.

This clonotype came up a few times. The chain uses TRBV2 and TRBJ1-2; possibly TRBD1 for D (5 bases). The CDR3 has 12 residues. Germline CDR1 reads SNHLY; CDR2 reads FYNNEI. The ends were cut back, 4 bases at V and 2 bases at J, with 5 bases in the middle. CDR3 loop: CASSGGNYGYTF. The CDR3 region has the DNA TGTGCCAGCAGTGGGGGGAACTATGGCTACACCTTC.

This clonotype appeared many times. This rearrangement joins TRBV12-3 or TRBV12-4 to TRBJ1-1, with D possibly being TRBD1 (5 bases). V was cut by 6 bases and J by 0 bases, with 8 bases left in between. There are 13 residues in the CDR3. CDR3 sequence reads: CASRKTVNTEAFF. Here the CDR3 DNA reads TGTGCCAGCAGGAAGACAGTGAACACTGAAGCTTTCTTT.

This clonotype has a handful of counts. This sequence joins TRBV6-1 and TRBJ2-5; D might be TRBD2 (7 bases). CDR1 and CDR2 (germline): MNHNS, SASEGT. This CDR3 contains 16 residues. Trimming removed 6 bases at V and 5 bases at J, with 22 bases between. The CDR3 loop is CASRSYVGGGRETQYF. In DNA, the CDR3 is TGTGCCAGCAGGAGTTACGTTGGGGGGGGGCGGGAGACCCAGTACTTC.

The gene calls are TRBV28 and TRBJ2-7; D is perhaps TRBD2 (6 bases). CDR1 and CDR2 (germline): MDHEN, SYDVKM. Trimming left V 5 bases short and J 3 bases short, with 14 bases between. CDR3 length equals 14 residues. CDR3 nucleotide sequence: TGTGCCAGCAGTGACTGGGACTTGCTCTACGAGCAGTACTTC. It is translated as CASSDWDLLYEQYF.

V usage is TRBV2 and J usage is TRBJ2-7; TRBD2 agrees at 8 bases. With 6 bases clipped from V and 3 bases from J, the junction kept 7 bases outside the gene matches. The CDR3 is made up of 14 amino acids. The germline CDR1 and CDR2 sequences are SNHLY and FYNNEI. The CDR3 loop reads CASSTPGGLYEQYF. In DNA, the CDR3 is TGTGCCAGCAGCACGCCGGGGGGGCTCTACGAGCAGTACTTC.

There are many counts of this clonotype. The chain employs TRBV4-2 and TRBJ2-2, with D tentatively TRBD1 (5 bases). V dropped 0 bases and J dropped 7 bases, with 12 bases sitting between them. This CDR3 spans 15 amino acids. CDR1 and CDR2 from the germline V gene are LGHNA and YNFKEQ. The chain's CDR3 is CASSQDAQGIGELFF. The CDR3, as DNA: TGTGCCAGCAGCCAAGATGCCCAGGGTATCGGGGAGCTGTTTTTT.

This sequence joins TRBV10-3 and TRBJ2-2; D unclear. Trimming removed 0 bases from V and 7 bases from J, with 18 bases in between. Germline-derived CDR1 and CDR2 are ENHRY and SYGVKD. This CDR3 is 17 amino acids long. DNA of the CDR3: TGTGCCATCAGTGAGTCGAAAAGTCTGGCGAGCCTCGGGGAGCTGTTTTTT. Translated, it gives CAISESKSLASLGELFF.

The CDR3 protein is CASTRGAGGTGELFF. CDR3 nucleotide sequence: TGTGCCAGCACCCGTGGGGCGGGAGGCACCGGGGAGCTGTTTTTT. This sequence joins TRBV28 and TRBJ2-2; 8 bases are shared with TRBD2. V shed 7 bases and J 4 bases; nucleotides not matched to a gene: 8. Germline V CDR1 and CDR2: MDHEN, SYDVKM. This CDR3 comprises 15 residues.